One and the same sample provided the 10 T cell receptor beta chains below, sequenced in a study of blood T cell repertoires in COVID-19. Generated by immunoSEQ multiplex PCR, the TCRdb table keeps only in-frame clones and is missing some. The sample includes over 300,000 clones, just over 85% of them seen just once. The specimen was PBMCs or T cells enriched from blood (not recorded which). Source of these receptors: a woman between 18 and 29 years old who had recovered from COVID-19.

The V call is TRBV18, the J call TRBJ1-4, with 7 positions matching TRBD1. CDR3 length: 15 residues. The V gene's germline CDR1 is KGHSH and CDR2 LQKENI. The V gene end was trimmed by 2 bases and the J gene end by 3 bases; junction bases not matched to a gene: 3. The CDR3 region has the DNA TGTGCCAGCTCACCAGGGACAGTCGCTAATGAAAAACTGTTTTTT. This gives the protein CASSPGTVANEKLFF.

V and J are TRBV19 and TRBJ2-1, with 7 bases that match TRBD1. V shed 7 bases and J 6 bases; nucleotides not matched to a gene: 15. Germline V gene data show CDR1 as LNHDA and CDR2 as SQIVND (reference sequence). CDR3 size: 16 residues. The CDR3 coding sequence is TGTGCCAGTACCCCAGGGGGAAGGGGTCGTGGCAATGAGCAGTTCTTC. Residues: CASTPGGRGRGNEQFF.

The chain has TRBV11-2 and TRBJ1-5; TRBD1 aligns across 7 bases. The CDR3 length is 14 residues. V trimming: 0 bases; J trimming: 5 bases; junction bases outside the gene matches: 1. Germline values: CDR1 SGHAT, CDR2 FQNNGV. The CDR3 region is CASSLDGTDQPQHF. DNA of the CDR3: TGTGCCAGCAGCTTAGACGGGACAGATCAGCCCCAGCATTTT. The full variable domain, its missing parts supplied by reference TRBV11-2 and TRBJ1-5, is EAGVAQSPRYKIIEKRQSVAFWCNPISGHATLYWYQQILGQGPKLLIQFQNNGVVDDSQLPKDRFSAERLKGVDSTLKIQPAKLEDSAVYLCASSLDGTDQPQHFGDGTRLSIL.

The chain recombines TRBV24-1 with TRBJ1-2; D uncertain. Per the germline V gene, CDR1 is KGHDR and CDR2 is SFDVKD. The V and J ends lost 9 bases and 4 bases respectively, with 11 bases between them. This CDR3 is 12 amino acids long. The CDR3 sequence is CATYHGGYGYTF. The CDR3 DNA follows: TGTGCCACCTATCATGGAGGCTATGGCTACACCTTC.

The V gene is TRBV3-1 (or the pseudogene TRBV3-2), the J gene TRBJ2-2, with 12 bases that match TRBD2. The CDR3 contains 19 residues. The germline CDR1 and CDR2 sequences are LGHDT and YNNKEL (reference sequence). V dropped 0 bases and J dropped 4; count of bases not matched to a gene: 9. This CDR3 is CASSQDYLAGGLGTGELFF. The CDR3 nucleotides read TGTGCCAGCAGCCAAGATTATCTAGCGGGGGGGCTGGGCACCGGGGAGCTGTTTTTT.

This chain joins TRBV28 and TRBJ2-5, with D possibly TRBD2 on 6 matching bases. V shed 3 bases and J shed 5 bases, with 16 bases lying between them. In germline, CDR1 is MDHEN, CDR2 SYDVKM. The CDR3 loop spans 15 amino acids. This chain's CDR3 is CASSFARVGGETQYF. CDR3 nucleotide sequence: TGTGCCAGCAGTTTCGCCAGGGTTGGAGGGGAGACCCAGTACTTC.

V is TRBV5-4 and J is TRBJ2-1; 11 bases map to TRBD2. With 3 bases clipped from V and 4 bases from J, the junction kept 6 bases outside the gene matches. This CDR3 is 16 amino acids long. From germline, CDR1 is SGHNT and CDR2 YYREEE (reference sequence). The CDR3 sequence: CASSSLAGERYNEQFF. In nucleotides, the CDR3 is TGTGCCAGCAGCTCACTAGCGGGAGAACGTTACAATGAGCAGTTCTTC.

The J gene is TRBJ1-2, the V gene TRBV19, with 8 positions matching TRBD1. The CDR3 is 13 amino acids. After removal of 7 bases from V and 4 bases from J, the junction contained 5 bases not matched to a gene. The germline V gene encodes CDR1 LNHDA and CDR2 SQIVND (reference sequence). CDR3 protein: CASTRTGLYGYTF. CDR3 coding DNA: TGTGCCAGTACCCGGACAGGGCTCTATGGCTACACCTTC.

This chain connects TRBV5-8 to TRBJ1-1; D unresolved. With 2 bases removed from V and 3 bases from J, the gap between germline ends came to 8 bases. The CDR3 consists of 13 residues. Germline V CDR1 and CDR2: SGHTS, YDEGEE. The CDR3 sequence is CASSFMRDTEAFF. CDR3 bases: TGTGCCAGCAGCTTTATGAGGGACACTGAAGCTTTCTTT.

The rearrangement links TRBV6-1 to TRBJ2-6; D gene ambiguous. This CDR3 is built from 16 residues. Trimming stripped 1 base from V and 4 bases from J, with 11 bases between. Germline CDR1 and CDR2: MNHNS and SASEGT. The CDR3 nucleotides read TGTGCCAGCAGTGAAGTCAACGGTTTAGGGGCCAACGTCCTGACTTTC. Translated, it gives CASSEVNGLGANVLTF.